This T cell receptor beta chain was sequenced for a study of a mutant IDH1 vaccine in newly diagnosed glioma. The time point: baseline, week 1 (first vaccination visit). Treatment given: pre-vaccination baseline after standard-of-care therapy. The germline V gene encodes CDR1 SGHNT and CDR2 YYREEE (reference sequence). V was trimmed by 0 bases and J by 1 base, leaving 10 bases between them. The CDR3 contains 15 residues. Repertoires were generated with immunoSEQ multiplex PCR, while TCRdb's copy carries only in-frame clones and drops some. The table shows tens of thousands of clones, with roughly nine tenths occurring only once.

This sequence joins TRBV5-4 and TRBJ2-5, with D perhaps being TRBD1 or TRBD2 (5 bases each). The sequence was collected from a man aged 30 to 45 with glioma. The sequencing used PBMCs, collected from a glioma patient treated with radiotherapy, temozolomide or both. In nucleotides, the CDR3 is TGTGCCAGCAGCTTGGCGGCCGGGGCCCAAGAGACCCAGTACTTC. This sequence encodes CASSLAAGAQETQYF.